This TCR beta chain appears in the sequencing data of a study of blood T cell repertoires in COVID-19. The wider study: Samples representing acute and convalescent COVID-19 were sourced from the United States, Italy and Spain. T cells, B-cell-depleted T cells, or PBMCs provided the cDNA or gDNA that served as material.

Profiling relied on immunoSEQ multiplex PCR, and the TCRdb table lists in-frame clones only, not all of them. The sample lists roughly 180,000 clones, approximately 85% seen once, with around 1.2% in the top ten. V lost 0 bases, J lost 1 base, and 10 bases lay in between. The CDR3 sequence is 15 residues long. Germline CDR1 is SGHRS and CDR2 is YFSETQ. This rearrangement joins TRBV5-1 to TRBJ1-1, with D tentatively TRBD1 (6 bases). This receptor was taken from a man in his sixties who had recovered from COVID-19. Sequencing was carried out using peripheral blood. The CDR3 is CASSLAPRGNTEAFF. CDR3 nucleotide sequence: TGCGCCAGCAGCTTGGCCCCCAGGGGGAACACTGAAGCTTTCTTT.